This is a list of T cell receptor beta chains from one sample in a study of blood T cell repertoires in COVID-19. Produced via immunoSEQ multiplex PCR; TCRdb's table is partial and in-frame only. The data hold around 160,000 clones, with approximately 80% observed a single time. Sample: PBMCs or T cells enriched from blood (not recorded which). These receptors were obtained from a man aged 35-49 years who had recovered from COVID-19. The CDR3 runs from the conserved cysteine through the conserved F or W. Each record gives: V gene, clone size, J gene, D gene, CDR3 DNA, CDR3 protein. A D gene is named only where the DNA matches it firmly. Clone size is stated in some rows and not others, as once, few, many or a class when expanded.

TRBV10-1	-	TRBJ2-1	TRBD2	TGCGCCAGCAGTGAGTCGATTTCTAGCGGGGACCTAGGGAATGAGCAGTTCTTC	CASSESISSGDLGNEQFF
TRBV3-1/TRBV3-2	few	TRBJ1-1	-	TGTGCCAGCAGCCAGAGGGGTAGGGGGACTGAAGCTTTCTTT	CASSQRGRGTEAFF
TRBV5-4	-	TRBJ2-2	-	TGTGCCAGCACCCAGGGTGGGGAGCTGTTTTTT	CASTQGGELFF
TRBV7-9	-	TRBJ2-7	-	TGTGCCAGCAGCTCCACGGTATCCTACGAGCAGTACTTC	CASSSTVSYEQYF
TRBV4-1	-	TRBJ1-2	-	TGCGCCAGCAGCCAAGCCCTTAGACAGAATTTCTATGGCTACACCTTC	CASSQALRQNFYGYTF
TRBV25-1	-	TRBJ2-7	TRBD1	TGTGCCAGCAGTGCGGGGACAGGGAGACTCTACGAGCAGTACTTC	CASSAGTGRLYEQYF
TRBV3-1/TRBV3-2	once	TRBJ2-4	-	TGTGCCAGCAGCCGCGCTCAGGGAAACATTCAGTACTTC	CASSRAQGNIQYF
TRBV27	-	TRBJ1-6	-	TGTGCCAGCAGACCCATTCGGGGGTCGGCAGGGTCACCCCTCCACTTT	CASRPIRGSAGSPLHF
TRBV14	-	TRBJ1-2	TRBD1	TGTGCCAGCAGCCAAACCGGGACAGGGGGCAACTATGGCTACACCTTC	CASSQTGTGGNYGYTF
TRBV29-1	-	TRBJ1-1	-	TGCAGCGGCCAGGAGAACACTGAAGCTTTCTTT	CSGQENTEAFF
TRBV30	-	TRBJ2-1	TRBD1	TGTGCCTGGAGTTACAAGGGACAGGGGGCGGGGAGGTCCTACAATGAGCAGTTCTTC	CAWSYKGQGAGRSYNEQFF
TRBV10-1	once	TRBJ1-4	-	TGCGCCAGCAGTGAGTCCCACTCCGAAAAACTGTTTTTT	CASSESHSEKLFF
TRBV19	-	TRBJ2-1	-	TGTGCCAGTAGTATAGGGGATAGCGCCAGCTCCTACAATGAGCAGTTCTTC	CASSIGDSASSYNEQFF
TRBV3-1/TRBV3-2	-	TRBJ1-1	-	TGTGCCAGCAGCCCGACCTCGGAGATGAACACTGAAGCTTTCTTT	CASSPTSEMNTEAFF
TRBV6-6	-	TRBJ1-2	-	TGTGCCAGCAGTTACTCTAACCCCCCCGGTGGCTACACCTTC	CASSYSNPPGGYTF
TRBV11-2	once	TRBJ1-1	-	TGTGCCAGCAGCCACTTCCCTGAAGCTTTCTTT	CASSHFPEAFF
TRBV30	-	TRBJ1-5	TRBD1	TGTGCCTGGAGGCCCGGAGGACAGGGAATGATAAGCAATCAGCCCCAGCATTTT	CAWRPGGQGMISNQPQHF
TRBV7-3	-	TRBJ2-5	-	TGTGCCAGCAGCTATGACAGTCAAGAGACCCAGTACTTC	CASSYDSQETQYF
TRBV27	-	TRBJ1-2	TRBD1	TGTGCCAGCAGGATGACAGGGGAGTATGGCTACACCTTC	CASRMTGEYGYTF
TRBV30	-	TRBJ1-4	TRBD1	TGTGCCTGGGGCCCGGGGGACAGCAATGAAAAACTGTTTTTT	CAWGPGDSNEKLFF
TRBV6-5	once	TRBJ1-1	-	TGTGCCAGCAGGCCGATACTGAGGAACACTGAAGCTTTCTTT	CASRPILRNTEAFF
TRBV30	-	TRBJ2-3	TRBD2	TGTGCCTGGAGGCGTTGGCTAGCGGGGGGCACAGATACGCAGTATTTT	CAWRRWLAGGTDTQYF
TRBV2	-	TRBJ2-1	-	TGTGCCAGCAACCTAGGGGGGGGTGAGCAGTTCTTC	CASNLGGGEQFF
TRBV19	-	TRBJ1-2	-	TGTGCCAGCCGAGAAGGGGTGTATGGCTACACCTTC	CASREGVYGYTF